This is a list of T cell receptor beta chains from one sample in a study of T cell repertoires in cytomegalovirus infection. TCRdb redid the calling of the reads with MiXCR, one entry per CDR3 protein. The sample records fewer than 550,000 distinct CDR3 sequences, roughly 31% being singletons. The sequenced sample was PBMCs. These receptors originate from a human donor in good health (CMV status not recorded). Some clones in this sample may be carry-over from other donors' samples. CDR3s include the opening cysteine and the closing phenylalanine or tryptophan. The order of the fields is CDR3 DNA, CDR3 protein, J gene, clone size, D gene, V gene. The D gene is left open where the match is weak. Size tells how often a clone was seen (once, few, many) or the class of an expanded clone, and some rows leave it out.

CDR3 DNA: TGTGCCAGTAGTACTCCTCGCAGGGAGGTATTATACAATCAGCCCCAGCATTTT
CDR3 protein: CASSTPRREVLYNQPQHF
J gene: TRBJ1-5
clone size: NA
D gene: NA
V gene: TRBV19

CDR3 DNA: TGTGCCAGCAGTGATCAGGGGATCGGGGAGCTGTTTTTT
CDR3 protein: CASSDQGIGELFF
J gene: TRBJ2-2
clone size: few
D gene: NA
V gene: TRBV12-3/TRBV12-4

CDR3 DNA: TGCAGCGTTGAAGATCGGGGGGGGCGCGACGATACGCAGTATTTT
CDR3 protein: CSVEDRGGRDDTQYF
J gene: TRBJ2-3
clone size: few
D gene: TRBD2
V gene: TRBV29-1

CDR3 DNA: TGTGCCAGCAGAGAGACAGGGTATCGGTCACCCCTCCACTTT
CDR3 protein: CASRETGYRSPLHF
J gene: TRBJ1-6
clone size: many
D gene: TRBD1
V gene: TRBV7-8

CDR3 DNA: TGTGCCAGCAGCTTAACCCCCGGTGCGGGTACACAGTATACGCAGTATTTT
CDR3 protein: CASSLTPGAGTQYTQYF
J gene: TRBJ2-3
clone size: many
D gene: NA
V gene: TRBV7-6

CDR3 DNA: TGTGCCAGCATCAAAGGCGGTTCCTACAATGAGCAGTTCTTC
CDR3 protein: CASIKGGSYNEQFF
J gene: TRBJ2-1
clone size: few
D gene: NA
V gene: TRBV12-3/TRBV12-4

CDR3 DNA: TGCAGTGCTAGAGATCGGGGACATAGCAATCAGCCCCAGCATTTT
CDR3 protein: CSARDRGHSNQPQHF
J gene: TRBJ1-5
clone size: NA
D gene: NA
V gene: TRBV20-1

CDR3 DNA: TGTGCCAGCAGTTACTACGAAGGACAGCCATTCCTCTCCTACGAGCAGTACTTC
CDR3 protein: CASSYYEGQPFLSYEQYF
J gene: TRBJ2-7
clone size: few
D gene: NA
V gene: TRBV6-2/TRBV6-3

CDR3 DNA: TGTGCCAGCAGTCTAACCCCAGGAGTTGAAGCTTTCTTT
CDR3 protein: CASSLTPGVEAFF
J gene: TRBJ1-1
clone size: few
D gene: NA
V gene: TRBV11-3

CDR3 DNA: TGTGCCAGCAGTTACCCGTTGATGGAGACCCAGTACTTC
CDR3 protein: CASSYPLMETQYF
J gene: TRBJ2-5
clone size: NA
D gene: NA
V gene: TRBV6-2/TRBV6-3

CDR3 DNA: TGTGCCAGCAGGTCTAGCGGGGGGGCAGGTGAGCAGTTCTTC
CDR3 protein: CASRSSGGAGEQFF
J gene: TRBJ2-1
clone size: few
D gene: TRBD2
V gene: TRBV13

CDR3 DNA: TGCAGCGCCACGACTAGCGGGGTTTCCTACGAGCAGTACTTC
CDR3 protein: CSATTSGVSYEQYF
J gene: TRBJ2-7
clone size: NA
D gene: TRBD2
V gene: TRBV29-1

CDR3 DNA: TGTGCCAGCAGTTACCTTTGCAATCAGCCCCAGCATTTT
CDR3 protein: CASSYLCNQPQHF
J gene: TRBJ1-5
clone size: NA
D gene: NA
V gene: TRBV6-2/TRBV6-3

CDR3 DNA: TGCAGTGCTAGAGATTTCCAGGGGGTTAATAATTCACCCCTCCACTTT
CDR3 protein: CSARDFQGVNNSPLHF
J gene: TRBJ1-6
clone size: NA
D gene: TRBD1
V gene: TRBV20-1

CDR3 DNA: TGTGCCAGCAGTCAAGCCGGGACAGGGGGCAATCAGCCCCAGCATTTT
CDR3 protein: CASSQAGTGGNQPQHF
J gene: TRBJ1-5
clone size: few
D gene: TRBD1
V gene: TRBV6-2/TRBV6-3

CDR3 DNA: TGTGCCAGCAGTTACTCGACGGCGGGGCCCAACAATGAGCAGTTCTTC
CDR3 protein: CASSYSTAGPNNEQFF
J gene: TRBJ2-1
clone size: NA
D gene: NA
V gene: TRBV6-6

CDR3 DNA: TGTGCCAGTGCGGGGGGGCTTGGGAATGGCTACACCTTC
CDR3 protein: CASAGGLGNGYTF
J gene: TRBJ1-2
clone size: NA
D gene: NA
V gene: TRBV5-3

CDR3 DNA: TGTGCCATCAGTGAGTCGATTGGGGTGAACACTGAAGCTTTCTTT
CDR3 protein: CAISESIGVNTEAFF
J gene: TRBJ1-1
clone size: NA
D gene: NA
V gene: TRBV10-3

CDR3 DNA: TGTGCCAGTAGTATCCTTCGGGGCACAGATACGCAGTATTTT
CDR3 protein: CASSILRGTDTQYF
J gene: TRBJ2-3
clone size: NA
D gene: NA
V gene: TRBV19

CDR3 DNA: TGTGCCACCACCCAGGACAGGGTCAATCAGCCCCAGCATTTT
CDR3 protein: CATTQDRVNQPQHF
J gene: TRBJ1-5
clone size: NA
D gene: TRBD1
V gene: TRBV15

CDR3 DNA: TGTGCCAGCAGTACGGACATTCAGCCCCAGCATTTT
CDR3 protein: CASSTDIQPQHF
J gene: TRBJ1-5
clone size: few
D gene: NA
V gene: TRBV6-2/TRBV6-3

CDR3 DNA: TGTGCCAGCAGACAACGGGAGTCCTACGAGCAGTACTTC
CDR3 protein: CASRQRESYEQYF
J gene: TRBJ2-7
clone size: many
D gene: NA
V gene: TRBV6-1

CDR3 DNA: TGTGCCAGCAGTGAAAGGTGGCGCGGCACCGGGGATCTGTTTTTT
CDR3 protein: CASSERWRGTGDLFF
J gene: TRBJ2-2
clone size: NA
D gene: NA
V gene: TRBV6-1

CDR3 DNA: TGTGCCAGCAGCACCAACGGCAATCAGCCCCAGCATTTT
CDR3 protein: CASSTNGNQPQHF
J gene: TRBJ1-5
clone size: many
D gene: NA
V gene: TRBV7-9

CDR3 DNA: TGCGCCAGCGCAAGGGACAGGGACTTATACAATGAGCAGTTCTTC
CDR3 protein: CASARDRDLYNEQFF
J gene: TRBJ2-1
clone size: NA
D gene: TRBD1
V gene: TRBV10-2

CDR3 DNA: TGTGCCATCAGACGGGACAGTAGGCCTTCACCCCTCCACTTT
CDR3 protein: CAIRRDSRPSPLHF
J gene: TRBJ1-6
clone size: few
D gene: TRBD1
V gene: TRBV10-3

CDR3 DNA: TGTGCCAGCAGCTTAGCGCACAGAGGCGGCTACACCTTC
CDR3 protein: CASSLAHRGGYTF
J gene: TRBJ1-2
clone size: many
D gene: NA
V gene: TRBV7-8